Listed below are T cell receptor beta chains from one sample, sequenced in a study of blood T cell repertoires in COVID-19. Produced via immunoSEQ multiplex PCR; TCRdb's table is partial and in-frame only. The sample has 200,000 to 250,000 clones, 83% seen once. Material for sequencing was peripheral blood. The source of these receptors is a woman under 40 with COVID-19, enrolled during active disease. CDR3s include the opening cysteine and the closing phenylalanine or tryptophan. Each record gives: D gene, clone size, V gene, J gene, CDR3 protein, CDR3 DNA. A D gene is named only where the DNA matches it firmly. Clone sizes are given selectively: once, few, many, or a class where the clone is expanded.

D: -; size: -; V: TRBV5-1; J: TRBJ2-1; CDR3: CASSLVEGGSYNEQFF; DNA: TGCGCCAGCAGCTTGGTGGAGGGGGGGTCCTACAATGAGCAGTTCTTC
D: -; size: -; V: TRBV13; J: TRBJ2-1; CDR3: CASSYTQGLAPSDEQFF; DNA: TGTGCCAGCAGCTATACCCAGGGGCTAGCCCCGAGCGATGAGCAGTTCTTC
D: -; size: -; V: TRBV3-1/TRBV3-2; J: TRBJ2-7; CDR3: CASSQVHARDYEQYF; DNA: TGTGCCAGCAGCCAAGTTCACGCACGGGACTACGAGCAGTACTTC
D: -; size: -; V: TRBV4-3; J: TRBJ1-6; CDR3: CASSQDLTPSGALHF; DNA: TGCGCCAGCAGCCAAGACCTCACTCCTTCCGGGGCCCTCCACTTT
D: -; size: -; V: TRBV21-1; J: TRBJ2-7; CDR3: CASSQTGISYEQYF; DNA: TGTGCCAGCAGTCAAACAGGGATCTCCTACGAGCAGTACTTC
D: TRBD1; size: -; V: TRBV19; J: TRBJ1-2; CDR3: CASSIQGQGKRYGYTF; DNA: TGTGCCAGTAGTATTCAAGGACAGGGGAAGAGGTATGGCTACACCTTC
D: -; size: -; V: TRBV2; J: TRBJ2-2; CDR3: CASLAGPGELFF; DNA: TGTGCCAGCCTCGCTGGGCCCGGGGAGCTGTTTTTT
D: -; size: -; V: TRBV7-8; J: TRBJ1-2; CDR3: CASSPSSGGGNYGYTF; DNA: TGTGCCAGCAGCCCTTCGAGCGGCGGAGGTAACTATGGCTACACCTTC
D: -; size: -; V: TRBV4-1; J: TRBJ2-7; CDR3: CASSTRDTSSYEQYF; DNA: TGCGCCAGCAGCACCAGGGACACGAGCTCCTACGAGCAGTACTTC
D: -; size: -; V: TRBV30; J: TRBJ2-5; CDR3: CAWSVDQETQYF; DNA: TGTGCCTGGAGCGTAGACCAAGAGACCCAGTACTTC
D: -; size: -; V: TRBV5-5; J: TRBJ2-7; CDR3: CASSLTSSYEQYF; DNA: TGTGCCAGCAGCTTGACTAGCTCCTACGAGCAGTACTTC
D: -; size: -; V: TRBV15; J: TRBJ1-1; CDR3: CATSALGSVSTEAFF; DNA: TGTGCCACCAGCGCGCTAGGAAGTGTTAGCACTGAAGCTTTCTTT
D: -; size: -; V: TRBV7-9; J: TRBJ2-1; CDR3: CASSRSGGPGNNEQFF; DNA: TGTGCCAGCAGCCGCTCTGGCGGGCCGGGGAACAATGAGCAGTTCTTC
D: -; size: -; V: TRBV3-1/TRBV3-2; J: TRBJ2-7; CDR3: CASSQAQTFYEQYF; DNA: TGTGCCAGCAGTCAGGCACAAACTTTCTACGAGCAGTACTTC
D: TRBD1; size: few; V: TRBV28; J: TRBJ1-4; CDR3: CASSLQAGGEKLFF; DNA: TGTGCCAGCAGTTTACAGGCAGGGGGTGAAAAACTGTTTTTT
D: -; size: -; V: TRBV7-2; J: TRBJ1-5; CDR3: CASSLQGRDQPQHF; DNA: TGTGCCAGCAGCTTACAGGGGAGAGATCAGCCCCAGCATTTT
D: -; size: -; V: TRBV9; J: TRBJ1-1; CDR3: CASSGTDRENTEAFF; DNA: TGTGCCAGCAGCGGGACGGACAGAGAGAACACTGAAGCTTTCTTT
D: TRBD1; size: -; V: TRBV7-2; J: TRBJ2-1; CDR3: CASSSGTDNEQFF; DNA: TGTGCCAGCAGCTCCGGGACAGACAATGAGCAGTTCTTC
D: TRBD1; size: few; V: TRBV5-1; J: TRBJ1-1; CDR3: CASSRDRQFLTEAFF; DNA: TGCGCCAGCAGTAGGGACAGGCAATTCCTCACTGAAGCTTTCTTT
D: -; size: once; V: TRBV28; J: TRBJ2-3; CDR3: CASLTGREPDTQYF; DNA: TGTGCCAGCCTTACAGGGAGGGAGCCAGATACGCAGTATTTT
D: TRBD2; size: -; V: TRBV5-6; J: TRBJ2-5; CDR3: CASSLGLGSGSKTQYF; DNA: TGTGCCAGCAGCTTGGGATTAGGTAGCGGGAGTAAGACCCAGTACTTC
D: TRBD1; size: -; V: TRBV5-1; J: TRBJ1-2; CDR3: CASSLAGTGNYGYTF; DNA: TGCGCCAGCAGCTTGGCCGGGACAGGGAACTATGGCTACACCTTC
D: TRBD2; size: few; V: TRBV18; J: TRBJ2-7; CDR3: CASSISGTSSYEQYF; DNA: TGTGCCAGCTCAATCAGCGGGACTAGCTCCTACGAGCAGTACTTC
D: -; size: -; V: TRBV30; J: TRBJ2-1; CDR3: CAWSQGNYNEQFF; DNA: TGTGCCTGGAGCCAGGGAAACTACAATGAGCAGTTCTTC
D: -; size: -; V: TRBV19; J: TRBJ2-1; CDR3: CASSKRQISYNEQFF; DNA: TGTGCCAGTAGTAAAAGACAGATCTCCTACAATGAGCAGTTCTTC
D: -; size: -; V: TRBV30; J: TRBJ2-7; CDR3: CAWDPWEEGGEQYF; DNA: TGTGCCTGGGACCCTTGGGAGGAAGGGGGCGAACAGTACTTC
D: -; size: -; V: TRBV2; J: TRBJ2-3; CDR3: CASSEDRATDTQYF; DNA: TGTGCCAGCAGTGAAGACCGAGCGACAGATACGCAGTATTTT
D: -; size: -; V: TRBV7-2; J: TRBJ2-3; CDR3: CASSFWGATSTDTQYF; DNA: TGTGCCAGCAGCTTCTGGGGCGCGACAAGCACAGATACGCAGTATTTT
D: -; size: few; V: TRBV3-1/TRBV3-2; J: TRBJ1-1; CDR3: CASSQWGVNTEAFF; DNA: TGTGCCAGCAGCCAATGGGGGGTGAACACTGAAGCTTTCTTT
D: TRBD2; size: -; V: TRBV4-1; J: TRBJ2-3; CDR3: CASSQVYLSGGRDTQYF; DNA: TGCGCCAGCAGCCAAGTTTACCTTTCTGGCGGGAGAGATACGCAGTATTTT
D: -; size: -; V: TRBV15; J: TRBJ2-7; CDR3: CATSRDMGSYEQYF; DNA: TGTGCCACCAGCAGAGATATGGGGAGCTACGAGCAGTACTTC